The 12 T cell receptor beta chains given below trace back to one sample, sequenced in a study of T cell responses to AZD1222 COVID-19 vaccine. Assay used: immunoSEQ multiplex PCR; TCRdb lists only in-frame clones, some missing. This table has 97,000 or so clones, about four fifths appearing once. Sequencing used peripheral blood, obtained on day 0 of AZD1222 vaccination. The origin of the receptors is an adult in good health.

The chain couples TRBV5-8 to TRBJ2-3, with D possibly called TRBD1 or TRBD2 (5 bases each). Germline V gene lookup returns CDR1 SGHTS and CDR2 YDEGEE. Deletions cut 5 bases from V and 6 bases from J, with 13 bases between. The CDR3 totals 13 residues. DNA of the CDR3: TGTGCCAGCAGTGTGAGGGGTAGTGATACGCAGTATTTT. Translation: CASSVRGSDTQYF.

The chain carries TRBV6-6 and TRBJ1-5; D not resolved. CDR1 and CDR2 (germline): MNHNY, SVGAGI (reference sequence). This CDR3 contains 14 residues. The V and J ends lost 5 bases and 2 bases respectively, with 10 bases between them. This CDR3 reads CASSDFMGNQPQHF. The CDR3 DNA sequence: TGTGCCAGCAGTGACTTTATGGGCAATCAGCCCCAGCATTTT.

The chain uses TRBV9 and TRBJ2-7, with 8 positions matching TRBD2. V lost 4 bases to trimming and J lost 3 bases; unmatched junction nucleotides: 9. CDR1 and CDR2 (germline): SGDLS, YYNGEE. The CDR3 extends over 15 amino acids. CDR3 DNA: TGTGCCAGCAGCACAGGACTAGCCTGGGACTACGAGCAGTACTTC. It translates to CASSTGLAWDYEQYF.

On this clone itself: The germline gene is not matched at one end of the junction; a read error may be the cause. The chain couples TRBV5-5 to TRBJ1-4, with TRBD1 matching 8 bases. The CDR3 has 15 residues. Germline lookup yields CDR1 SGHKS and CDR2 YYEKEE (reference sequence). The CDR3 sequence: CASSPPGQANGKLFF. DNA of the CDR3: TGTGCCAGCAGCCCACCGGGACAGGCGAATGGAAAACTGTTTTTT.

The chain is built from TRBV18 and TRBJ2-7, with a tentative D call TRBD1 (5 bases). Trimming removed 2 bases from V and 4 bases from J, with 15 bases in between. The CDR3 loop spans 15 amino acids. Germline-derived CDR1 and CDR2 are KGHSH and LQKENI. The chain's CDR3 is CASSPEVAGSYEQYF. In DNA form, the CDR3 reads TGTGCCAGCTCACCAGAGGTCGCAGGGTCGTACGAGCAGTACTTC.

The chain recombines TRBV5-1 with TRBJ1-2, with TRBD1 identical over 7 bases. The germline CDR1 and CDR2 sequences are SGHRS and YFSETQ. Trimming removed 5 bases from V and 4 bases from J; junction bases left unmatched: 8. CDR3 size: 14 residues. The CDR3 loop reads CASRRDRAGYGYTF. The CDR3 DNA reads as TGCGCCAGCAGGCGTGACAGGGCCGGCTATGGCTACACCTTC.

The chain combines TRBV5-5 with TRBJ1-2; unclear D gene. V shed 0 bases and J shed 2 bases, with 8 bases lying between them. Germline V gene lookup returns CDR1 SGHKS and CDR2 YYEKEE (reference sequence). This CDR3 is built from 14 residues. The CDR3: CASSLDSSNYGYTF. Written as DNA, the CDR3 is TGTGCCAGCAGCTTGGACAGCTCGAACTATGGCTACACCTTC.

The rearrangement links TRBV28 to TRBJ2-1; 7 bases are shared with TRBD2. Trimming removed 7 bases from V and 4 bases from J; junction bases left unmatched: 16. The CDR3 sequence is 17 residues long. Germline V gene data show CDR1 as MDHEN and CDR2 as SYDVKM. DNA for the CDR3: TGTGCCAGCAATTCCGGACTAGTTGTCTCTAATTACAATGAGCAGTTCTTC. It yields the protein CASNSGLVVSNYNEQFF.

V gene TRBV15 combines with J gene TRBJ2-1; a possible D gene is TRBD2 (6 bases). The CDR3 loop spans 14 amino acids. Looked up from germline, CDR1 is LNHNV and CDR2 is YYDKDF (reference sequence). With 3 bases removed from V and 4 bases from J, the gap between germline ends came to 10 bases. The DNA for the CDR3 is TGTGCCACCAGCAGGGGGGGTCTATACAATGAGCAGTTCTTC. Its translation: CATSRGGLYNEQFF.

The sample holds many counts of this clone. The chain recombines TRBV7-2 with TRBJ2-7, with D maybe TRBD1 (6 bases). The CDR3 sequence is 14 residues long. V was trimmed by 2 bases and J by 5 bases, leaving 13 bases between them. CDR1 and CDR2 from the germline V gene are SGHTA and FQGNSA. CDR3 residues: CASSLTTGSDEQYF. Written as DNA, the CDR3 is TGTGCCAGCAGCTTAACGACAGGTTCGGACGAGCAGTACTTC. Drawing the rest from reference TRBV7-2 and TRBJ2-7, the complete variable domain is GAGVSQSPSNKVTEKGKDVELRCDPISGHTALYWYRQSLGQGLEFLIYFQGNSAPDKSGLPSDRFSAERTGGSVSTLTIQRTQQEDSAVYLCASSLTTGSDEQYFGPGTRLTVT.

V is TRBV9 and J is TRBJ2-3, with 16 bases matching TRBD2. The CDR3 covers 15 residues. Trimming at V came to 7 bases and at J to 6 bases, leaving 5 bases not matched to a gene. The germline V gene encodes CDR1 SGDLS and CDR2 YYNGEE. DNA of the CDR3: TGTGCCAGCGGGACTAGCGGGAGGGAAATTGATACGCAGTATTTT. Translation: CASGTSGREIDTQYF.

The rearrangement uses TRBV27 and TRBJ2-1, with D hard to call. This CDR3 contains 16 residues. Germline V lookup: CDR1 MNHEY, CDR2 SMNVEV (reference sequence). Trimming took 6 bases from V and 0 from J, leaving 15 bases between them. CDR3 amino acids: CASSPRMGSSYNEQFF. The CDR3 DNA is TGTGCCAGCAGCCCGCGGATGGGATCCTCCTACAATGAGCAGTTCTTC.